Listed here is a single T cell receptor beta chain. The data are from a study of technical replicates of blood from four donors. Losses at the gene ends were 6 bases for V and 4 bases for J; bases not matched to a gene: 7. This CDR3 contains 15 residues. Germline lookup yields CDR1 SNHLY and CDR2 FYNNEI. Libraries were prepared by immunoSEQ multiplex PCR; TCRdb keeps only in-frame clonotypes and omits some of them. Among fewer than 90,000 clones listed, approximately 94% were seen once. Sequencing was performed on T cells isolated from PBMCs. V is TRBV2 and J is TRBJ2-2, with 8 bases aligning to TRBD2. The TCR originated in a human donor in good health. The CDR3 DNA follows: TGTGCCAGCAGGGGGTTAGCGGGACTCACCGGGGAGCTGTTTTTT. This gives the protein CASRGLAGLTGELFF.